These 24 T cell receptor beta chains originate from one sample sequenced in a study of T cells in women clearing cervical HPV infection. Clones were sequenced by immunoSEQ multiplex PCR, and TCRdb holds only the in-frame ones, with some missing. This sample's table has 15,000 or so clones. Sequencing input: blood buffy coat. These receptors originate from a woman aged 18 to 75 with a cervical HPV16 infection that either progressed to CIN3+ or cleared (not recorded which).

Concerning this clone itself: The read stops 3 residues short of the end of the CDR3; the missing end is completed from the germline J gene. This chain connects TRBV20-1 to TRBJ1-3, with D tentatively TRBD1 (5 bases). Trimming removed 3 bases from V and 3 bases from J, with 12 bases in between. The germline V gene has CDR1 DFQATT and CDR2 SNEGSKA (reference sequence). CDR3 length: 14 residues. This CDR3 reads CSASSQGGGNTIYF. The part of the CDR3 DNA that was read is TGCAGTGCTAGTTCGCAGGGCGGTGGAAACACC.

Turning to this clone: The CDR3 end is not reached by the read, which stops 3 residues before it; the germline J gene fills it in. This chain uses TRBV7-3 with TRBJ1-2; D is unresolved. The CDR3 runs 15 residues. Germline assignment: CDR1 SGHTA and CDR2 FQGTGA. The CDR3 here is CASSAASPGYNDYTF. CDR3 DNA, as far as it was read: TGTGCCAGCAGCGCCGCGTCTCCGGGGTACAATGAC.

A remark on this clone: The read ends 3 residues before the CDR3 terminus; that terminus is restored from the germline J gene. The rearrangement joins TRBV7-3 to TRBJ1-6; D perhaps matches TRBD1 (6 bases). The V and J ends lost 5 bases and 10 bases respectively, with 18 bases between them. The CDR3 is 15 amino acids. The germline gives CDR1 SGHTA, CDR2 FQGTGA. CDR3 DNA, as far as it was read: TGTGCCAGCAGCACAAGCGGGGGGGGGCACTCACCC. This sequence encodes CASSTSGGGHSP. The CDR3 reads in full as CASSTSGGGHSPLHF.

As regards this clone: The read finishes 3 residues shy of the CDR3 end, and the germline J gene is used to complete it. The gene calls are TRBV20-1 and TRBJ2-3, with TRBD2 matching 14 bases. This CDR3 has 17 residues. J lost 0 bases, V lost 8 bases, and 10 bases had no gene match. Germline V gene data show CDR1 as DFQATT and CDR2 as SNEGSKA (reference sequence). CDR3 protein: CSREGLAGDHSTDTQYF. The CDR3 bases that were read are TGCAGTCGAGAGGGACTAGCGGGGGATCATAGCACAGATACG.

To note about this clone: The read terminates 3 residues ahead of where the CDR3 ends, so the germline J gene completes it. This chain joins TRBV20-1 and TRBJ2-5; 9 bases map to TRBD2. The germline V gene encodes CDR1 DFQATT and CDR2 SNEGSKA (reference sequence). CDR3 length: 15 residues. V trimming: 4 bases; J trimming: 2 bases; junction bases outside the gene matches: 8. The DNA read from the CDR3 is TGCAGTGCTATAAGTGAGCGGGGGGAACAAGAGACC. This encodes CSAISERGEQET. Given in full, the CDR3 is CSAISERGEQETQYF.

Note on this clone: The sequenced fragment ends 3 residues before the CDR3 boundary, so the rest is inferred from the germline J gene. The V and J genes are TRBV18 and TRBJ1-2; D uncertain. The length of the CDR3 is 12 residues. The germline V gene encodes CDR1 KGHSH and CDR2 LQKENI. Trimming took off 4 bases at V and 6 bases at J, with 9 bases between the two ends. Incomplete CDR3 DNA: TGTGCCAGCTCACAAACTTCGGATGGC. It is translated as CASSQTSDG. The entire CDR3 protein is CASSQTSDGYTF.

Remarks on this clone: The missing CDR3 end, 3 residues past where the read stops, is filled in from the germline J gene. The chain carries TRBV7-6 and TRBJ2-3; possibly TRBD2 for D (5 bases). The CDR3 spans 17 residues. The germline gives CDR1 SGHVS, CDR2 FNYEAQ. This chain's CDR3 is CASSLGYLSPEDETQYF. The sequenced part of the CDR3 DNA is TGTGCCAGCAGCTTGGGCTACTTATCCCCGGAGGATGAGACG.

Worth noting for this clone: The read gets to within 3 residues of the CDR3 end, and the germline J gene fills in the rest. The V call is TRBV7-9, the J call TRBJ2-1; possibly TRBD2 for D (6 bases). Germline CDR1 and CDR2: SEHNR and FQNEAQ (reference sequence). Between the trimmed V and J ends, which lost 3 bases and 4 bases, there was a span of 13 bases. The CDR3 is 15 amino acids. CDR3 amino acids: CASSFLEGRYNEQFF. Partial CDR3 DNA: TGTGCCAGCAGCTTCTTGGAGGGGCGTTACAATGAG.

A note on this clone: The read terminates 3 residues before the CDR3 end, so the remaining end is supplied by the germline J gene. The chain combines TRBV20-1 with TRBJ2-3, with 8 bases that match TRBD1. Trimming cost V 5 bases and J 7 bases; bases outside gene matches: 8. The CDR3 has 13 amino acids. Germline V gene data show CDR1 as DFQATT and CDR2 as SNEGSKA (reference sequence). This CDR3 is CSAGGTGGYTQYF. The CDR3 DNA, read in part, is TGCAGTGCTGGAGGGACAGGAGGTTATACG.

With respect to this clone: The read falls 3 residues short of the CDR3 end, and the missing part is taken from the germline J gene. The rearrangement uses TRBV7-6 and TRBJ2-1; 11 nucleotides align to TRBD2. Per the germline V gene, CDR1 is SGHVS and CDR2 is FNYEAQ. Trimming took 1 base from V and 4 from J; bases not matched to a gene: 3. This CDR3 spans 16 amino acids. The CDR3 here is CASSLGGTSGYNEQFF. The part of the CDR3 DNA that was read is TGTGCCAGCAGCTTAGGGGGGACTAGCGGATACAATGAG. Drawing the rest from reference TRBV7-6 and TRBJ2-1, the complete variable domain is GAGVSQSPRYKVTKRGQDVALRCDPISGHVSLYWYRQALGQGPEFLTYFNYEAQQDKSGLPNDRFSAERPEGSISTLTIQRTEQRDSAMYRCASSLGGTSGYNEQFFGPGTRLTVL.

Remarks on this clone: Coverage ceases 3 residues before the CDR3 finishes, and the germline J gene fills in the end. The chain combines TRBV9 with TRBJ2-7; 8 bases are a match to TRBD1. The V and J ends lost 2 bases and 2 bases, in that order; junction bases with no gene match: 6. The CDR3 sequence is 15 residues long. Germline lookup yields CDR1 SGDLS and CDR2 YYNGEE. CDR3 loop: CASSVDGTGTYEQYF. The sequenced CDR3 bases are TGTGCCAGCAGCGTCGACGGGACAGGCACCTACGAG.

To note about this clone: The CDR3 is cut off 3 residues early in the read; its end comes from the germline J gene. The rearrangement joins TRBV5-6 to TRBJ1-2, with TRBD1 matching over 10 bases. Germline V CDR1 and CDR2: SGHDT, YYEEEE. The CDR3 runs 15 residues. The CDR3 region is CASSLGQGAFAYYTF. The sequenced CDR3 bases are TGTGCCAGCAGCTTGGGACAGGGGGCCTTCGCATAT.

In the case of this clone: The sequence runs out 3 residues before the end of the CDR3; the remainder is reconstructed from the germline J gene. The chain has TRBV29-1 and TRBJ2-1; 9 bases match TRBD1. Losses at the gene ends were 6 bases for V and 7 bases for J; bases not matched to a gene: 7. Germline V gives CDR1 SQVTM, CDR2 ANQGSEA. The CDR3 runs to 13 residues. The sequenced CDR3 bases are TGCAGCGTGGACAGGGGTCGCCCAAATGAG. Translation: CSVDRGRPNE. The complete CDR3 sequence is CSVDRGRPNEQFF.

On this clone itself: The CDR3 extends 3 residues past the end of the read, so its final part is completed from the germline J gene. This chain joins TRBV10-3 and TRBJ1-1, with a weak D call TRBD1 (6 bases). V lost 0 bases and J lost 4, with 15 bases in between. This CDR3 has 16 amino acids. Germline CDR1 and CDR2: ENHRY and SYGVKD. The CDR3 DNA, read in part, is TGTGCCATCAGTGAGTCGATAGGTAGGGGGATCACTGAA. Its protein is CAISESIGRGITE. The entire CDR3 sequence reads CAISESIGRGITEAFF.

This clone is identified as medium-sized from frequency. The CDR3 is cut off 3 residues early in the read; its end comes from the germline J gene. V and J are TRBV7-7 and TRBJ2-5, with D maybe TRBD1 (5 bases). Germline V gives CDR1 SSHAT, CDR2 FNYEAQ (reference sequence). V was shortened by 2 bases and J by 5 bases, with 15 bases between the two germline ends. The CDR3 covers 15 residues. The CDR3 DNA, read in part, is TGTGCCAGCAGCTTAATTTCAGGGATTAGGGAGACC. As protein: CASSLISGIRET. The full CDR3 protein is CASSLISGIRETQYF.

The CDR3 sequence is CASRWDRGQAFF. CDR3 DNA (partial): TGCGCCAGCAGATGGGACAGGGGGCAA. The chain recombines TRBV5-1 with TRBJ1-1; TRBD1 aligns across 12 bases. The observed sequence ends 3 residues before the CDR3 terminus, with the missing tail filled in from the germline J gene. This CDR3 has 12 residues. Germline V gene data show CDR1 as SGHRS and CDR2 as YFSETQ.

Concerning this clone: The DNA ends 3 residues before the CDR3 does, and the rest of the CDR3 is filled in from the germline J gene. The chain employs TRBV7-9 and TRBJ1-2, with TRBD1 matching 7 bases. The V gene's germline CDR1 is SEHNR and CDR2 FQNEAQ (reference sequence). The length of the CDR3 is 14 residues. CDR3 sequence: CASSSAGTDYDYTF. CDR3 DNA (partial): TGTGCCAGCAGCTCAGCCGGGACAGACTACGAC. The full variable domain, completed using reference TRBV7-9 and TRBJ1-2, is DTGVSQNPRHKITKRGQNVTFRCDPISEHNRLYWYRQTLGQGPEFLTYFQNEAQLEKSRLLSDRFSAERPKGSFSTLEIQRTEQGDSAMYLCASSSAGTDYDYTFGSGTRLTVV.

The DNA read from the CDR3 is TGTGCCAGCAGTTACTCAGGGTACGGCGGGGAG. It translates to CASSYSGYGGE. The full CDR3 is CASSYSGYGGELFF. The chain recombines TRBV6-2 or TRBV6-3 with TRBJ2-2; D remains unclear. The DNA ends 3 residues before the CDR3 does, and the rest of the CDR3 is filled in from the germline J gene. The CDR3 is 14 residues long. Per germline, CDR1 MNHEY and CDR2 SVGEGT. V lost 0 bases, J lost 7 bases, and 9 bases lay in between.

On this clone: The DNA ends 3 residues before the CDR3 does, and the rest of the CDR3 is filled in from the germline J gene. The rearrangement uses TRBV10-1 and TRBJ2-2; maybe TRBD1 (6 bases). Germline assignment: CDR1 WNHNN and CDR2 SYGVQD (reference sequence). V lost 6 bases, J lost 6 bases, and 17 bases lay in between. The CDR3 is 15 residues long. CDR3 DNA, as far as it was read: TGCGCCAGCAGAGGCCAAAATACAGGGTCCGGGGAG. It is translated as CASRGQNTGSGE. The full CDR3 is CASRGQNTGSGELFF.

A remark on this clone: The read finishes 3 residues shy of the CDR3 end, and the germline J gene is used to complete it. The chain couples TRBV6-2 or TRBV6-3 to TRBJ1-4, with D perhaps matching TRBD1 (5 bases). The V end was cut by 6 bases, the J end by 7 bases, with 15 bases between. This CDR3 is 14 amino acids long. The V gene's germline CDR1 is MNHEY and CDR2 SVGEGT. The CDR3 protein is CASSLMGTGEKLFF. CDR3 bases read: TGTGCCAGCAGCCTAATGGGGACTGGTGAAAAA.

Worth noting for this clone: Read coverage stops 3 residues before the CDR3 terminus; the germline J gene supplies the remainder. The rearrangement links TRBV20-1 to TRBJ2-1, with D possibly TRBD1 on 6 matching bases. Trimming took off 3 bases at V and 5 bases at J, with 14 bases between the two ends. CDR1 DFQATT and CDR2 SNEGSKA come from the germline V gene (reference sequence). This CDR3 has 14 amino acids. The CDR3: CSASYRAWDNEQFF. CDR3 bases read: TGCAGTGCTAGCTACAGGGCGTGGGACAATGAG.

A word on this clone: The read ends 3 residues shy of where the CDR3 ends; the end is completed using the germline J gene. J is TRBJ2-1 and V is TRBV20-1, with 9 nucleotides matching TRBD1. This CDR3 spans 14 amino acids. Per the germline V gene, CDR1 is DFQATT and CDR2 is SNEGSKA (reference sequence). J gave up 5 bases and V 5 bases, and 7 bases lay outside the gene matches. The CDR3 reads CSAPRDRVDNEQFF. Incomplete CDR3 DNA: TGCAGTGCTCCGCGGGACAGGGTTGACAATGAG.

For this clone: The read falls 3 residues short of the CDR3 end, and the missing part is taken from the germline J gene. At the DNA level, this CDR3 is encoded by other sequences in the same sample as well. The chain employs TRBV7-9 and TRBJ1-1; no clear D gene. The CDR3 consists of 13 residues. CDR1 SEHNR and CDR2 FQNEAQ come from the germline V gene (reference sequence). CDR3 DNA, as far as it was read: TGTGCCAGCAGCTTAGTCGGGGTCAATGAG. Amino acids: CASSLVGVNE. The whole CDR3 is CASSLVGVNEAFF.

For this clone: The read comes to an end 3 residues before the CDR3 does, leaving the germline J gene to fill in the end. The rearrangement joins TRBV2 to TRBJ1-1; D is unresolved. Trimming took off 6 bases at V and 2 bases at J, with 10 bases between the two ends. This CDR3 has 13 residues. Per germline, CDR1 SNHLY and CDR2 FYNNEI. The part of the CDR3 DNA that was read is TGTGCCAGCAGAACGCGGGGTAACACTGAA. This codes for CASRTRGNTE. The entire CDR3 sequence reads CASRTRGNTEAFF.